The 32 T cell receptor beta chains given below trace back to one sample, sequenced in a study of tumor-infiltrating lymphocytes in primary liver carcinoma. Unsorted bulk tissue, roughly 20-32 mg of it, served as the source for co-extraction of RNA and DNA. From approximately 530 ng of total RNA, TCR beta-specific cDNA was reverse-transcribed using a constant-region primer. Three-round nested multiplex PCR performed with slightly modified ARM-PCR produced the TCR beta libraries. Forward primers for TRBV1-TRBV30 and a C-beta reverse primer served the first two PCR rounds, at about 9 cycles each. Each CDR3 protein is one row after TCRdb ran MiXCR on the multiplex PCR reads. The sample yields 40,000 or so distinct CDR3 sequences, 75% seen once. Sequencing was done on a sample of tumor-adjacent normal liver tissue. Receptor source: a man aged 35-49 years with primary liver carcinoma and hepatitis B virus infection.

Of note for this clonotype: Without the conserved terminal phenylalanine or tryptophan, this CDR3 likely stems from a read error. DNA for the CDR3: TGCAGCGTTGCCCCTTCCAGGGATACGCAGTATCTT. This sequence encodes CSVAPSRDTQYL. The genes are TRBV29-1 and TRBJ2-3; D gene ambiguous. CDR1 is SQVTM and CDR2 is ANQGSEA in the germline V gene. Trimming took 4 bases from V and 6 from J, leaving 11 bases between them. The CDR3 runs 12 residues.

Points on this clonotype: Germline and junction disagree at one end, which may indicate a read error. The rearrangement links TRBV29-1 to TRBJ2-4, with D possibly matching TRBD1 (6 bases). The CDR3 is 15 amino acids. Looked up from germline, CDR1 is SQVTM and CDR2 is ANQGSEA. DNA for the CDR3: TGCAGCGTTGTCGTAGGATGCAGGGGCAAAAACATTCAATACTTC. Its protein product is CSVVVGCRGKNIQYF.

Turning to this clonotype: One end of the junction fails to match germline, which may point to a read error. V gene TRBV30 combines with J gene TRBJ2-7; TRBD2 aligns across 9 bases. This CDR3 has 13 residues. CDR1 is GTSNPN, CDR2 SVGIG, per germline (reference sequence). The CDR3 sequence is CTSSGRHLSEHHF. The CDR3 region has the DNA TGTACCTCCAGCGGGAGGCACCTCTCCGAGCATCACTTC.

Of note for this clonotype: Given a much more abundant clone one base away, this may be a read error. V is TRBV19 and J is TRBJ1-5; D is perhaps TRBD1 (5 bases). In germline, CDR1 is LNHDA, CDR2 SQIVND (reference sequence). The CDR3 runs to 16 residues. CDR3 DNA: TGTCCCAGTAGTATAGATACGGGACTGCAGAATCAGCCCCAGCATTTT. This codes for CPSSIDTGLQNQPQHF.

Concerning this clonotype: Because the CDR3 is missing its conserved closing phenylalanine or tryptophan, this is likely a read error. The chain employs TRBV6-1 and TRBJ2-1; TRBD2 might be the D (5 bases). Per germline, CDR1 MNHNS and CDR2 SASEGT. There are 15 residues in the CDR3. The CDR3 spells CAGSEEAGGYNEQFS. The CDR3 DNA sequence: TGTGCCGGCAGTGAAGAAGCTGGAGGATACAATGAGCAGTTCTCC.

Details on this clonotype: This CDR3 is missing its conserved last phenylalanine or tryptophan, likely due to a read error. The DNA is omitted, as the CDR3 cannot be located on it reliably, and the CDR3 follows TCRdb's listing. This CDR3 is CASSLGLAEQYS. This chain links TRBV7-9 with TRBJ2-7. From germline, CDR1 is SEHNR and CDR2 FQNEAQ (reference sequence). With termini counted, the CDR3 has 12 amino acids.

The chain carries TRBV18 and TRBJ2-6, with 8 bases matching TRBD2. Germline V gene sequence: CDR1 KGHSH, CDR2 LQKENI. V was clipped by 3 bases and J by 0 bases; unmatched bases: 4. This CDR3 is 17 amino acids long. The CDR3 loop reads CASSPGLACSGANVLTF. In nucleotides, the CDR3 is TGTGCCAGCTCACCTGGACTAGCATGCTCTGGGGCCAACGTCCTGACTTTC.

With regard to this clonotype: Being one base from a much bigger clone, this may be a read error. The chain carries TRBV6-5 and TRBJ1-2; 8 nucleotides agree with TRBD1. The CDR3 runs to 15 residues. The germline V gene has CDR1 MNHEY and CDR2 SVGAGI. The CDR3: CASSVPDRGNHGCTF. The DNA for the CDR3 is TGTGCCAGCAGTGTACCCGACAGGGGAAATCATGGCTGCACCTTC.

The genes are TRBV24-1 and TRBJ1-5; no firm D call. V lost 6 bases and J 0 bases, leaving 23 bases between the germline ends. From germline, CDR1 is KGHDR and CDR2 SFDVKD. The CDR3 is 19 amino acids. The CDR3 nucleotides read TGTGCCACCAGTATTCACCATACAGCGACTCATGATAGCAATCAGCCCCAGCATTTT. Protein: CATSIHHTATHDSNQPQHF.

A word on this clonotype: This clone may be a read error of a much larger clone one base away. The genes are TRBV5-1 and TRBJ2-1; D possibly corresponds to TRBD2 (6 bases). The CDR3 runs to 14 residues. CDR1 SGHRS and CDR2 YFSETQ come from the germline V gene. The CDR3 is CATSYSGAYNEQFF. The CDR3, as DNA: TGCGCCACCAGCTATTCGGGAGCCTACAATGAGCAGTTCTTC.

CDR3 protein: CASSESTARNEQYF. The CDR3, as DNA: TGCGCCAGCAGTGAGTCCACGGCTAGGAACGAGCAGTACTTC. V and J are TRBV10-2 and TRBJ2-7; D gene ambiguous. Germline V gene lookup returns CDR1 WSHSY and CDR2 SAAADI. The CDR3 totals 14 residues. V was trimmed by 0 bases and J by 5 bases, leaving 11 bases between them.

Details on this clonotype: The junction departs from the called germline gene at one end, perhaps through a read error. This chain uses TRBV6-2 or TRBV6-3 with TRBJ2-1, with 8 bases lining up with TRBD2. CDR3 length: 11 residues. Germline V lookup: CDR1 MNHEY, CDR2 SVGEGT. CDR3 DNA: TGTGCCAACAGTAGCGGGAATGAGCAGTTATTC. Protein: CANSSGNEQLF.

The V call is TRBV4-1, the J call TRBJ2-5; no reliable D call. Deletions cut 0 bases from V and 1 base from J, with 12 bases between. Germline assignment: CDR1 MGHRA and CDR2 YSYEKL. The CDR3 covers 16 residues. The CDR3 DNA is TGCGCCAGCAGCCAAGAGACCGGCAGATTCCAAGAGACCCAGTACTTC. It yields the protein CASSQETGRFQETQYF.

In this sample, this clonotype is medium-sized. V is TRBV6-5 and J is TRBJ2-7, with 8 bases lining up with TRBD1. The germline CDR1 and CDR2 sequences are MNHEY and SVGAGI. The CDR3 spans 13 residues. The J segment lost 4 bases and the V segment lost 6 bases, leaving 5 bases of the junction unmatched. The CDR3 DNA follows: TGTGCCAGCAGGGGGACAGGCGAGTACGAGCAGTACTTC. As protein: CASRGTGEYEQYF.

The chain carries TRBV29-1 and TRBJ2-7, with D perhaps matching TRBD1 (5 bases). CDR3 size: 13 residues. Germline V lookup: CDR1 SQVTM, CDR2 ANQGSEA. Trimming cost V 6 bases and J 7 bases, with 19 bases left between them. CDR3 sequence (DNA): TGCAGCGTAGGGGTCTTACCTGTCTGGGAGCAGTACGTC. Its protein is CSVGVLPVWEQYV.

Comment on this clonotype: The germline gene is not matched at one end of the junction; a read error may be the cause. The chain employs TRBV2 and TRBJ2-3; D perhaps matches TRBD1 (5 bases). Germline CDR1 and CDR2: SNHLY and FYNNEI. The CDR3 length is 14 residues. The CDR3 bases are TGCGCCAGCAGTAAACAGGTACCCACAGATACGCAGTATTTT. It translates to CASSKQVPTDTQYF.

This clonotype was recorded at least ten times. This sequence may be a read error, since a much larger clone differs from it by one base. The chain is built from TRBV6-2 or TRBV6-3 and TRBJ1-1; 7 positions match TRBD1. Germline CDR1 is MNHEY and CDR2 is SVGEGT. CDR3 length: 13 amino acids. CDR3 bases: TGTGCCAGCAGCCTACAGGGGTACACTGGAGCTTTCTTT. Translating gives CASSLQGYTGAFF.

This clonotype showed up just once. The germline gene is not matched at one end of the junction; a read error may be the cause. The chain is built from TRBV6-6 and TRBJ1-5; D is unresolved. CDR1 and CDR2 (germline): MNHNY, SVGAGI (reference sequence). The CDR3 covers 15 residues. CDR3 protein: CASSRSWRSYQPHHF. The CDR3 bases are TGTGCCAGCAGCCGTAGCTGGAGGAGCTATCAGCCCCATCATTTT.

Turning to this clonotype: The junction and the germline gene differ at one end; a read error may be behind it. This chain connects TRBV13 to TRBJ2-7; perhaps TRBD1 as D (6 bases). CDR3 length equals 17 residues. Germline V gene lookup returns CDR1 PRHDT and CDR2 FYEKMQ (reference sequence). The DNA of the CDR3 is TGTGCCAGCAGCTCCCGGGACAAGGATTCTACTGCCTACGAGGAGTACTTC. As protein: CASSSRDKDSTAYEEYF.

As regards this clonotype: An end of the junction does not agree with germline; a read error may underlie this. This chain joins TRBV28 and TRBJ2-7; 7 bases align to TRBD2. The CDR3 contains 16 residues. CDR1 is MDHEN, CDR2 SYDVKM, per germline. CDR3 nucleotide sequence: TGTGCCAGTAGTTCCGGACTAGTGTTAGGCTCCTACGAGCAGTACTTC. It yields the protein CASSSGLVLGSYEQYF.

In the case of this clonotype: A junction end diverges from the germline sequence, so it may reflect a read error. This chain connects TRBV5-5 to TRBJ1-1; no definite D call. There are 15 residues in the CDR3. Germline V gene sequence: CDR1 SGHKS, CDR2 YYEKEE (reference sequence). This CDR3 is CASSHEGEQYTEAYF. In DNA, the CDR3 is TGTGCCAGCAGCCATGAAGGTGAGCAGTACACTGAAGCTTACTTT.

A note on this clonotype: Compared with germline, one end of the junction differs, possibly owing to a read error. V gene TRBV30 combines with J gene TRBJ2-7, with D perhaps TRBD2 (5 bases). This CDR3 region has 13 residues. Per germline, CDR1 GTSNPN and CDR2 SVGIG (reference sequence). CDR3 coding DNA: TGTGCCTGGAGTGTACAGTCGGGGAGCGAGCGGTACTTC. Translating it yields CAWSVQSGSERYF.

This clonotype ranks as medium-sized. The V and J genes are TRBV29-1 and TRBJ2-5, with 8 bases identical to TRBD1. CDR1 and CDR2 (germline): SQVTM, ANQGSEA. Losses at the gene ends were 4 bases for V and 5 bases for J; bases not matched to a gene: 12. There are 15 residues in the CDR3. The CDR3 DNA follows: TGCAGCGTTGGGGGGACAGGACCTCCGAGGGAGACCCAGTACTTC. Translated: CSVGGTGPPRETQYF.

Only a few counts were recorded for this clonotype. Sequence at one end of the junction differs from germline and may be a read error. This rearrangement joins TRBV10-3 to TRBJ2-3, with TRBD2 matching 12 bases. This CDR3 is 18 amino acids long. The V gene's germline CDR1 is ENHRY and CDR2 SYGVKD. This CDR3 reads CAISASSVTSGGTNTQYF. CDR3 DNA sequence: TGTGCCATCAGCGCATCCTCAGTGACTAGCGGGGGCACAAATACGCAGTATTTT.

Notes on this clonotype: One end of the junction is discordant with germline, which a read error may explain. This sequence joins TRBV11-3 and TRBJ1-5; D may be TRBD1 (5 bases). This CDR3 has 15 residues. Per the germline V gene, CDR1 is SGHNT and CDR2 is YENEEA. The DNA of the CDR3 is TGTGTCAGCTGCTTAGACCTGGGGGTGGCTCAGCCCCAGCATTTT. The encoded protein is CVSCLDLGVAQPQHF.

Worth noting for this clonotype: A junction boundary mismatches the germline segment, possibly from a read error. This rearrangement joins TRBV5-6 to TRBJ2-5; D possibly corresponds to TRBD2 (5 bases). The CDR3 spans 14 residues. CDR1 and CDR2 (germline): SGHDT, YYEEEE. CDR3 sequence reads: CASNLEVSQETQYF. In DNA, the CDR3 is TGTGCCAGCAACTTGGAGGTTAGCCAAGAGACCCAGTACTTT.

On this clonotype itself: As the CDR3 is not closed by the conserved phenylalanine or tryptophan, this likely results from a read error. No DNA is shown, since the ends of the CDR3 on it are uncertain; the CDR3 is the one TCRdb lists. J is TRBJ2-3 and V is TRBV6-5; the table's D call of TRBD2 was not tested on the DNA. Germline V CDR1 and CDR2: MNHEY, SVGAGI. Termini included, the CDR3 measures 15 amino acids. The CDR3 here is CASNPGLAVTDTQYL.

V usage is TRBV7-6 and J usage is TRBJ2-7; D may correspond to TRBD1 or TRBD2 (6 bases each). The CDR3 runs 16 residues. V lost 4 bases to trimming and J lost 4 bases, with 20 bases between them. Germline CDR1 is SGHVS and CDR2 is FNYEAQ. CDR3 sequence reads: CASSSEPDEGGYEQYF. Here the CDR3 DNA reads TGTGCCAGCAGCTCCGAGCCCGACGAGGGGGGTTACGAGCAGTACTTC.

This clonotype was picked up a small number of times. Sequence at one end of the junction differs from germline and may be a read error. The chain is built from TRBV7-9 and TRBJ1-2, with 11 bases fitting TRBD1. The CDR3 is 14 residues long. CDR1 and CDR2 from the germline V gene are SEHNR and FQNEAQ (reference sequence). In nucleotides, the CDR3 is TGTGGCAGCAGATGGGACAGGGGGTTTCATGACTATACCTTC. Translated: CGSRWDRGFHDYTF.

In regard to this clonotype: One end of the junction does not line up with germline, which may come from a read error. The J gene is TRBJ2-3, the V gene TRBV6-5; TRBD2 matches 10 bases. Germline V gene lookup returns CDR1 MNHEY and CDR2 SVGAGI. The CDR3 runs 15 residues. This CDR3 is CANNPELAGTDTQYF. CDR3 bases: TGTGCCAACAACCCAGAACTAGCGGGAACAGATACACAGTACTTT.

With regard to this clonotype: Because it lacks the conserved phenylalanine or tryptophan at the end, this CDR3 is likely a read error. The chain carries TRBV28 and TRBJ2-7, with D hard to call. The CDR3 loop spans 13 amino acids. Germline V CDR1 and CDR2: MDHEN, SYDVKM. The V end lost 8 bases, the J end lost 0 bases, and 11 bases lay between the germline ends. For the CDR3, the DNA is TGTGCCAGCCGGGTGTCTTTCTCCTACGAGCAGTACTCC. It yields the protein CASRVSFSYEQYS.

This clonotype was counted between two and nine times. The V and J genes are TRBV2 and TRBJ2-2; tentatively, D is TRBD2 (6 bases). The CDR3 has 15 amino acids. The V gene's germline CDR1 is SNHLY and CDR2 FYNNEI. Trimming cost V 2 bases and J 10 bases, with 17 bases left between them. The CDR3 DNA is TGTGCCAGCAGTGAAAAGGGGACGGGACTTTCGGAGCTGTTTTTT. Protein: CASSEKGTGLSELFF. The whole variable domain, remainder taken from reference TRBV2 and TRBJ2-2, is EPEVTQTPSHQVTQMGQEVILRCVPISNHLYFYWYRQILGQKVEFLVSFYNNEISEKSEIFDDQFSVERPDGSNFTLKIRSTKLEDSAMYFCASSEKGTGLSELFFGEGSRLTVL.